The T cell receptor (beta chain) described here comes from a study of CD4 and CD8 cells across lung adenocarcinoma regions. Localized lung adenocarcinoma, a non-small cell lung cancer, affected the donors. TCRdb redid the calling of the PCR reads with MiXCR, one entry per CDR3 protein. The sample consists of about 14,000 distinct CDR3 sequences, about 48% of them appearing once. This clonotype was recorded at least ten times. This sequence was found in a male donor with lung adenocarcinoma. The CD4 and CD8 labels of this study may be unreliable. The sequencing input was CD4+ T cells from the center of a lung tumor.

This CDR3 is CASSDPRTGRSYEQYF. The CDR3 nucleotides read TGTGCCAGCAGTGACCCCCGGACAGGGAGGTCATACGAGCAGTACTTC. The V and J genes are TRBV6-1 and TRBJ2-7; 8 bases agree with TRBD1. V was clipped by 3 bases and J by 4 bases; unmatched bases: 11. Germline V gives CDR1 MNHNS, CDR2 SASEGT. The CDR3 is 16 residues long.